The clone carrying this TCR beta chain turned up a few times. Its antigen remains unidentified. The record originates from a study of beta chain features in type 1 diabetes. In the study overall: Cells sorted and examined across all samples totaled 90 million to 120 million.

One heparinised blood draw, averaging roughly 110 mL, came from each donor. Overall study results and limits: Possible PCR preference for shorter templates applied equally to patients and controls. Compared to healthy donors, patients appeared to have naive, central memory and Treg TCRB repertoires that were more alike.

Sequencing targeted expressed TCRB transcripts, as all isolated RNA had been reverse transcribed. Profiled with immunoSEQ multiplex PCR; TCRdb holds only in-frame clones, not every one. The sample lists about 240,000 clones, 25% to 30% occurring once. The sequence came from a man aged 25 to 40 in good health. The specimen was central memory CD4+ T cells from blood.

For the CDR3, the DNA is TGTGCCATCAGTGAGTCGACGGGTTATAGCAATCAGCCCCAGCATTTT. Translating gives CAISESTGYSNQPQHF. The chain is built from TRBV10-3 and TRBJ1-5; D gene ambiguous. Germline V gives CDR1 ENHRY, CDR2 SYGVKD. This CDR3 comprises 16 residues. Trimming took 0 bases from V and 0 from J, leaving 9 bases between them.